The 20 T cell receptor beta chains below were found in one sample sequenced in a study of blood T cells in healthy people across ages. Next came a second PCR, run for about 7 to 12 cycles, which used a sample-barcoded 5' primer along with a J-beta primer mix. TCRdb re-derived calls from the 5' RACE reads in MiXCR, one entry per CDR3 protein. The top ten clones hold roughly 14% of a sample with around 990,000 distinct CDR3 sequences, less than 45% of them seen once. Sequencing was performed on blood. These receptors originate from a man aged 18 to 29 in good health.

For this clonotype: A read error may be the cause here, since a much bigger clone is one base away. The V and J genes are TRBV10-3 and TRBJ2-1, with a possible D match to TRBD2 (5 bases). Germline CDR1 is ENHRY and CDR2 is SYGVKD. Trimming shortened V by 3 bases and J by 13 bases, and 13 bases separated the two germline ends. This CDR3 contains 12 residues. CDR3 coding DNA: TGTGCCATCAGTGATTACGGGGTGACCCAGTTCTTC. Protein sequence: CAISDYGVTQFF.

This chain links TRBV4-2 with TRBJ1-2, with TRBD1 as a possible D gene (5 bases). Germline-derived CDR1 and CDR2 are LGHNA and YNFKEQ. CDR3 length: 13 residues. Trimming removed 4 bases at V and 6 bases at J, with 12 bases between. The CDR3 region is CASSLRGDDGYTF. CDR3 DNA sequence: TGTGCCAGCAGCCTGAGAGGGGACGATGGCTACACCTTC.

The rearrangement links TRBV20-1 to TRBJ2-1; D might be TRBD1 (5 bases). Gene TRBJ2-7 matches the end of the DNA better, so the J call may be wrong. The CDR3 has 15 residues. Germline CDR1 reads DFQATT; CDR2 reads SNEGSKA (reference sequence). The DNA of the CDR3 is TGCAGTGCTAGGACGGTACAGGAATTTTACAATGAGCAGTACTTC. Translated: CSARTVQEFYNEQYF.

J is TRBJ2-3 and V is TRBV12-3 or TRBV12-4, with D perhaps TRBD1 or TRBD2 (6 bases each). The CDR3 totals 16 residues. The V end lost 2 bases, the J end lost 3 bases, and 15 bases lay between the germline ends. The CDR3 DNA sequence: TGTGCCAGCAGTTTACGCGGGACACTTAGAACAGATACGCAGTATTTT. Encoded protein: CASSLRGTLRTDTQYF.

This clonotype was seen only a few times. In DNA, the CDR3 is TGCAGTGAAGGACCTGAAGCTTTCTTT. Protein product: CSEGPEAFF. The chain is built from TRBV20-1 and TRBJ1-1; no reliable D call. The CDR3 loop spans 9 amino acids. Germline V gene data show CDR1 as DFQATT and CDR2 as SNEGSKA (reference sequence). Trimming left V 7 bases short and J 6 bases short, with 6 bases between.

In the case of this clonotype: Since a much larger clone is just one base distant, this may be a read error. The rearrangement uses TRBV20-1 and TRBJ2-3; 8 bases fit TRBD2. Germline lookup yields CDR1 DFQATT and CDR2 SNEGSKA (reference sequence). This CDR3 contains 14 residues. The CDR3 loop reads CGAGGLEPPDTQYF. The CDR3 region has the DNA TGCGGTGCTGGGGGACTAGAGCCCCCAGATACGCAGTATTTT.

The CDR3 here is CASSEPGLEGRELFF. The CDR3 nucleotides read TGCGCCAGCAGCGAACCGGGACTAGAGGGGCGGGAGCTGTTTTTT. The J gene is TRBJ2-2, the V gene TRBV5-1, with TRBD2 matching 8 bases. Germline V CDR1 and CDR2: SGHRS, YFSETQ. V shed 4 bases and J 9 bases; nucleotides not matched to a gene: 11. This CDR3 spans 15 amino acids. Supplemented by reference TRBV5-1 and TRBJ2-2, the full variable domain reads KAGVTQTPRYLIKTRGQQVTLSCSPISGHRSVSWYQQTPGQGLQFLFEYFSETQRNKGNFPGRFSGRQFSNSRSEMNVSTLELGDSALYLCASSEPGLEGRELFFGEGSRLTVL.

DNA of the CDR3: TGCGCCAGCAGCCAAGAGAGAGGGCGCGGAGGTGAAAAACTGTTTTTT. It specifies CASSQERGRGGEKLFF. This chain connects TRBV4-3 to TRBJ1-4; D is undetermined. This CDR3 has 16 amino acids. The V and J ends lost 0 bases and 7 bases respectively, with 15 bases between them. CDR1 is LGHNA, CDR2 YSLEER, per germline.

V gene TRBV4-1 combines with J gene TRBJ2-2; 7 bases are a match to TRBD2. The CDR3 totals 17 residues. CDR1 is MGHRA, CDR2 YSYEKL, per germline. V lost 3 bases, J lost 5 bases, and 12 bases stayed unmatched. CDR3: CASSQRPAGRETGELFF. In nucleotides, the CDR3 is TGCGCCAGCAGCCAGAGACCAGCGGGGCGGGAAACCGGGGAGCTGTTTTTT.

This rearrangement joins TRBV9 to TRBJ1-2; a weak D match, TRBD1 (6 bases). Deletions cut 5 bases from V and 1 base from J, with 12 bases between. The CDR3 spans 14 residues. Looked up from germline, CDR1 is SGDLS and CDR2 is YYNGEE. This CDR3 reads CASSATGHNYGYTF. In DNA form, the CDR3 reads TGTGCCAGCAGTGCGACGGGACATAACTATGGCTACACCTTC.

This chain uses TRBV5-1 with TRBJ1-5; maybe TRBD1 (6 bases). Germline V gene lookup returns CDR1 SGHRS and CDR2 YFSETQ. CDR3 length: 15 residues. Trimming removed 3 bases from V and 2 bases from J, with 12 bases in between. CDR3 residues: CASSSAPGGNQPQHF. The DNA for the CDR3 is TGCGCCAGCAGCTCTGCCCCAGGGGGCAATCAGCCCCAGCATTTT. The full variable domain, completed using reference TRBV5-1 and TRBJ1-5, is KAGVTQTPRYLIKTRGQQVTLSCSPISGHRSVSWYQQTPGQGLQFLFEYFSETQRNKGNFPGRFSGRQFSNSRSEMNVSTLELGDSALYLCASSSAPGGNQPQHFGDGTRLSIL.

The J gene is TRBJ2-7, the V gene TRBV6-2 or TRBV6-3; the match to TRBD1 covers 7 bases. The V segment lost 7 bases and the J segment 6 bases; nucleotides outside the gene matches: 9. The CDR3 sequence is 13 residues long. Germline V gives CDR1 MNHEY, CDR2 SVGEGT. The CDR3 spells CASTRSWTGEQYF. CDR3 bases: TGTGCCAGCACCCGTTCATGGACAGGCGAGCAGTACTTC.

This clonotype occurred a few times. The rearrangement joins TRBV20-1 to TRBJ1-1; D gene unclear. Germline assignment: CDR1 DFQATT and CDR2 SNEGSKA (reference sequence). V lost 3 bases and J lost 1, with 6 bases in between. This CDR3 contains 12 residues. In DNA form, the CDR3 reads TGCAGTGCTAGGCTAGCGAACACTGAAGCTTTCTTT. It translates to CSARLANTEAFF.

This chain links TRBV20-1 with TRBJ1-5, with TRBD1 matching over 8 bases. V dropped 6 bases and J dropped 0; count of bases not matched to a gene: 4. The CDR3 is made up of 14 amino acids. Germline V gives CDR1 DFQATT, CDR2 SNEGSKA (reference sequence). In nucleotides, the CDR3 is TGCAGTGCCAGGACAGGGACTAGCAATCAGCCCCAGCATTTT. As protein: CSARTGTSNQPQHF.

This clonotype occurred once. The junction departs from the called germline gene at one end, perhaps through a read error. The chain recombines TRBV23-1 with TRBJ1-4, with a possible D match to TRBD1 (6 bases). TRBV23-1 is reported as an ORF; its role is uncertain. This CDR3 is 13 amino acids long. The CDR3 spells CAGSFRGWEKLFF. The CDR3 coding sequence is TGCGCCGGCAGTTTCAGGGGTTGGGAAAAACTGTTTTTT.

This clonotype has only a few counts. The rearrangement uses TRBV2 and TRBJ2-5, with no clear D. Germline CDR1 and CDR2: SNHLY and FYNNEI. The CDR3 length is 15 residues. Trimming cost V 6 bases and J 1 base, with 15 bases left between them. The CDR3 sequence is CASRVGFPIQETQYF. Written as DNA, the CDR3 is TGTGCCAGCAGGGTGGGCTTTCCTATCCAAGAGACCCAGTACTTC. The entire variable domain, with the rest obtained from reference TRBV2 and TRBJ2-5, is as follows: EPEVTQTPSHQVTQMGQEVILRCVPISNHLYFYWYRQILGQKVEFLVSFYNNEISEKSEIFDDQFSVERPDGSNFTLKIRSTKLEDSAMYFCASRVGFPIQETQYFGPGTRLLVL.

The chain has TRBV20-1 and TRBJ2-3, with D uncertain. The germline gives CDR1 DFQATT, CDR2 SNEGSKA (reference sequence). The CDR3 runs 17 residues. V lost 3 bases, J lost 2 bases, and 21 bases lay in between. This CDR3 reads CSASPYPRQPDTDTQYF. Written as DNA, the CDR3 is TGCAGTGCTAGCCCATATCCCCGGCAGCCAGACACAGATACGCAGTATTTT.

The genes are TRBV6-5 and TRBJ1-5; the match to TRBD1 covers 10 bases. The V and J ends lost 6 bases and 6 bases, in that order; junction bases with no gene match: 5. Germline assignment: CDR1 MNHEY and CDR2 SVGAGI. The CDR3 is 14 residues long. The CDR3 DNA is TGTGCCAGCAGCGCCGGACAGGGGGGTCAGCCCCAGCATTTT. It specifies CASSAGQGGQPQHF.

The V and J genes are TRBV28 and TRBJ1-6; 8 nucleotides match TRBD1. Germline V lookup: CDR1 MDHEN, CDR2 SYDVKM. Unmatched junction bases numbered 6, after V lost 4 bases and J lost 7 bases. CDR3 size: 15 residues. CDR3 amino acids: CASSYLTGVNSPLHF. The DNA for the CDR3 is TGTGCCAGCAGTTACCTGACAGGGGTGAATTCACCCCTCCACTTT.

The chain carries TRBV20-1 and TRBJ2-1; D not certain. Germline lookup yields CDR1 DFQATT and CDR2 SNEGSKA (reference sequence). Trimming removed 3 bases at V and 3 bases at J, with 15 bases between. This CDR3 is 15 amino acids long. In DNA form, the CDR3 reads TGCAGTGCTAGGACGGATCGTAACCTCTACAATGAGCAGTTCTTC. This encodes CSARTDRNLYNEQFF.